The 22 T cell receptor beta chains presented below share a single source sample, sequenced in a study of T cell repertoires in aging, cancer and after chemotherapy. Rearranged V-D-J TRB sequences were amplified with a mixed TRB-A/B primer pool. TCRdb fed the multiplex PCR reads into MiXCR, producing one record per CDR3 protein. The table has approximately 13,000 distinct CDR3 sequences, around a quarter seen once. TCR beta rearrangements were amplified from peripheral blood genomic DNA. Sequencing was done on a sample of blood. The source is a human donor in good health.

This clonotype turned up a few times. This sequence joins TRBV20-1 and TRBJ2-5; 9 bases are shared with TRBD2. This CDR3 has 15 residues. Germline CDR1 and CDR2: DFQATT and SNEGSKA (reference sequence). Trimming took 1 base from V and 1 from J; bases not matched to a gene: 4. The CDR3 DNA sequence: TGCAGTGCTAGAGTGGGAGCGGGGGGCCAAGAGACCCAGTACTTC. Translating it yields CSARVGAGGQETQYF.

CDR3 amino acids: CASSSGQDNSPLHF. The CDR3 coding sequence is TGCGCCAGCAGCAGCGGGCAGGATAATTCACCCCTCCACTTT. This sequence joins TRBV5-1 and TRBJ1-6, with D unresolved. With 4 bases removed from V and 5 bases from J, the gap between germline ends came to 10 bases. The CDR3 runs to 14 residues. CDR1 SGHRS and CDR2 YFSETQ come from the germline V gene.

Sample share makes this clonotype medium-sized. This chain joins TRBV6-5 and TRBJ1-6; the D is unclear. Trimming left V 2 bases short and J 4 bases short, with 9 bases between. CDR1 is MNHEY and CDR2 is SVGAGI in the germline V gene. This CDR3 has 15 amino acids. Written as DNA, the CDR3 is TGTGCCAGCAGTTACCGGACCGAGTATAATTCACCCCTCCACTTT. Its protein is CASSYRTEYNSPLHF.

The genes are TRBV7-9 and TRBJ2-1, with D perhaps matching TRBD1 (5 bases). Per germline, CDR1 SEHNR and CDR2 FQNEAQ (reference sequence). Trimming took off 2 bases at V and 4 bases at J, with 12 bases between the two ends. The CDR3 covers 15 residues. The CDR3 DNA sequence: TGTGCCAGCAGCTTATTCGCCCGACAGTACAATGAGCAGTTCTTC. Translating gives CASSLFARQYNEQFF.

The rearrangement joins TRBV9 to TRBJ1-2; D is perhaps TRBD1 (5 bases). Germline CDR1 SGDLS, CDR2 YYNGEE. Deletions cut 3 bases from V and 7 bases from J, with 10 bases between. This CDR3 comprises 12 residues. The CDR3 DNA is TGTGCCAGCAGCGCCACCGGGGGTGGCTACACCTTC. Translating gives CASSATGGGYTF.

Only a few counts were recorded for this clonotype. The J gene is TRBJ2-2, the V gene TRBV5-1, with D unresolved. V was trimmed by 0 bases and J by 4 bases, leaving 10 bases between them. Germline CDR1 reads SGHRS; CDR2 reads YFSETQ. This CDR3 has 15 amino acids. The CDR3 DNA sequence: TGCGCCAGCAGCTTGGGAGGAATAAGCACCGGGGAGCTGTTTTTT. Protein sequence: CASSLGGISTGELFF.

As regards this clonotype: This sequence may be a read error, since a much larger clone differs from it by one base. The chain employs TRBV6-1 and TRBJ2-4, with 9 bases fitting TRBD1. Germline V gives CDR1 MNHNS, CDR2 SASEGT. This CDR3 region has 15 residues. The CDR3 DNA follows: TGTGCCAGCAGTAGGACAGGGGAGAGGACTAACATTCATTACTTC. Encoded protein: CASSRTGERTNIHYF.

The genes are TRBV10-3 and TRBJ2-3; D not resolved. The CDR3 spans 12 residues. From germline, CDR1 is ENHRY and CDR2 SYGVKD. The V gene lost 4 bases and the J gene lost 4 bases, with 6 bases spanning the gap. CDR3 amino acids: CAISAQADTQYF. The DNA for the CDR3 is TGTGCCATCAGTGCCCAAGCAGATACGCAGTATTTT.

V gene TRBV18 combines with J gene TRBJ1-1; D ambiguous. This CDR3 has 13 amino acids. The germline V gene has CDR1 KGHSH and CDR2 LQKENI. Trimming took 3 bases from V and 5 from J, leaving 10 bases between them. CDR3 bases: TGTGCCAGCTCACCCGGACTGGGGACTGAAGCTTTCTTT. Protein: CASSPGLGTEAFF.

This clonotype ranks as medium-sized (0.01 to 0.1%). The chain joins TRBV30 to TRBJ2-7, with a tentative D call TRBD1 (5 bases). The germline V gene encodes CDR1 GTSNPN and CDR2 SVGIG (reference sequence). The CDR3 contains 16 residues. The V end was cut by 4 bases, the J end by 3 bases, with 22 bases between. CDR3 in amino acids: CAWKRDRTGHYYEQYF. The CDR3 DNA is TGTGCCTGGAAGAGAGATCGTACAGGACATTACTACGAGCAGTACTTC.

The chain combines TRBV7-2 with TRBJ1-5; D is unresolved. V lost 1 base and J 0 bases, leaving 7 bases between the germline ends. The CDR3 is made up of 15 amino acids. Germline CDR1 reads SGHTA; CDR2 reads FQGNSA. CDR3 nucleotide sequence: TGTGCCAGCAGCTTAGGCCCAGATAGCAATCAGCCCCAGCATTTT. This gives the protein CASSLGPDSNQPQHF.

V and J are TRBV28 and TRBJ1-4; 8 bases map to TRBD1. J gave up 8 bases and V 6 bases, and 11 bases lay outside the gene matches. This CDR3 spans 15 amino acids. From germline, CDR1 is MDHEN and CDR2 SYDVKM. The DNA of the CDR3 is TGTGCCAGCAGCCCCGGACAGGGAACCAGGGAAAAACTGTTTTTT. Its protein product is CASSPGQGTREKLFF.

The chain is built from TRBV2 and TRBJ1-6, with D uncertain. Trimming shortened V by 3 bases and J by 12 bases, and 9 bases separated the two germline ends. This CDR3 has 12 residues. Germline V lookup: CDR1 SNHLY, CDR2 FYNNEI. This CDR3 reads CASSDPRLPLHF. The CDR3 region has the DNA TGTGCCAGCAGTGATCCCCGGTTACCCCTCCACTTT.

This clonotype was recorded a few times. The gene calls are TRBV27 and TRBJ2-7, with 14 bases fitting TRBD2. V lost 7 bases and J lost 4; bases outside the gene matches: 24. The CDR3 extends over 21 amino acids. Germline CDR1 and CDR2: MNHEY and SMNVEV (reference sequence). The CDR3, as DNA: TGTGCCAGCATCCCTGGGACTAGCGGGGGCCTTAACCCGAGGGGAAGATACGAGCAGTACGTC. Residues: CASIPGTSGGLNPRGRYEQYV.

The rearrangement uses TRBV19 and TRBJ2-3, with 12 bases aligning to TRBD2. V shed 5 bases and J 4 bases; nucleotides not matched to a gene: 1. CDR3 size: 14 residues. Germline V CDR1 and CDR2: LNHDA, SQIVND (reference sequence). The CDR3 sequence is CASSSSGGADTQYF. The CDR3 nucleotides read TGTGCCAGTAGTTCTAGCGGGGGGGCAGATACGCAGTATTTT.

Note on this clonotype: The germline gene is not matched at one end of the junction; a read error may be the cause. The chain recombines TRBV20-1 with TRBJ1-5; D is undetermined. The CDR3 totals 12 residues. Germline lookup yields CDR1 DFQATT and CDR2 SNEGSKA (reference sequence). DNA for the CDR3: TGCAGTGCTAGTTCAGCTAATCAGACCCAGCATTTT. Translated, it gives CSASSANQTQHF.

Regarding this clonotype: An end of the junction differs from the germline gene, which may be a read error. The rearrangement uses TRBV6-5 and TRBJ2-1; 9 bases map to TRBD1. The length of the CDR3 is 15 residues. Germline V gives CDR1 MNHEY, CDR2 SVGAGI. The DNA for the CDR3 is TGTGCCATCAGTATGACAGGGGGCTCCTACAATGAGCAGTTCTTC. It encodes CAISMTGGSYNEQFF.

This rearrangement joins TRBV2 to TRBJ2-5; 9 nucleotides match TRBD2. The J segment lost 2 bases and the V segment lost 6 bases, leaving 1 base of the junction unmatched. CDR3 length: 13 residues. Germline assignment: CDR1 SNHLY and CDR2 FYNNEI. The CDR3 DNA reads TGTGCCAGCAGGCGGGGGGGTCAAGAGACCCAGTACTTC. Its translation: CASRRGGQETQYF.

The genes are TRBV6-1 and TRBJ1-1; D is possibly TRBD1 (5 bases). V was clipped by 6 bases and J by 1 base, with 12 bases between them. CDR3 length: 14 amino acids. The germline V gene encodes CDR1 MNHNS and CDR2 SASEGT. The CDR3 is CASRESGRNTEAFF. CDR3 nucleotides: TGTGCCAGCAGGGAATCGGGACGGAACACTGAAGCTTTCTTT.

This clonotype is medium-sized within its sample. The J gene is TRBJ2-7, the V gene TRBV5-6; D remains ambiguous. Per germline, CDR1 SGHDT and CDR2 YYEEEE. The CDR3 covers 12 residues. V was pared by 3 bases and J by 1 base, with 5 bases between. The CDR3 DNA reads TGTGCCAGCAGCTCAGATTCCTACGAGCAGTACGTC. It codes for CASSSDSYEQYV.

This clonotype was seen more than once but under ten times. The V gene is TRBV20-1, the J gene TRBJ1-4; the D gene is possibly TRBD1 (5 bases). The CDR3 covers 16 residues. Germline CDR1 reads DFQATT; CDR2 reads SNEGSKA (reference sequence). Trimming removed 6 bases from V and 0 bases from J, with 17 bases in between. CDR3 amino acids: CSAPQAGRPTNEKLFF. The CDR3 DNA reads TGCAGTGCACCTCAGGCGGGGCGACCAACTAATGAAAAACTGTTTTTT.

In the case of this clonotype: One base away lies a much larger clone, so this may be a sequencing read error. The CDR3 DNA sequence: TGTGCCAGTAGTAGTCAGGGTTACGAGAAGTACTTC. It encodes CASSSQGYEKYF. This rearrangement joins TRBV19 to TRBJ2-7; D might be TRBD1 (5 bases). The CDR3 contains 12 residues. The germline gives CDR1 LNHDA, CDR2 SQIVND (reference sequence).